The present T cell receptor beta chain was sequenced within a study of blood T cell repertoires in COVID-19 (dated by TCRdb to the early 2020s). With respect to the entire study: Samples covering the acute and convalescent phases of COVID-19 were provided by collaborators in the United States, Italy and Spain. The material from the prospective study consisted of cDNA or gDNA derived from T cells, B-cell-depleted T cells, or PBMCs. The samples were drawn from the first 160 participants of the ongoing ImmuneRACE study and from some 1,300 subjects provided by 6 global collaborators. A freely available public database, intended as a resource for researchers studying the immune response to SARS-CoV-2, is where the repertoires were released. The dataset comprised deeply sampled blood TCRbeta repertoires from subjects exposed to, actively infected with, or recovered from COVID-19. Where available, HLA class I and class II types were obtained from metadata supplied by the sample provider rather than from assay-based typing. Sample metadata almost always included a de-identified subject ID, COVID-19 status, age in years and sex. What the study reported, not specific to this receptor: The quantity of clinical and demographic metadata differed by source and by participant and was supplied without curation.

The immunoSEQ Assay, a bias-controlled multiplex PCR, was used to amplify TCRbeta CDR3 regions from genomic DNA. In the authors' own workflow: Nucleated cell counts per sample were estimated from amplification of reference gene primers within the assay. Sequence reads were collapsed and filtered to measure the absolute abundance of every unique TCRbeta CDR3 rearrangement. For each sample, productive Simpson clonality was calculated by taking the square root of Simpson's diversity index across productive rearrangements. Not all clones reach the TCRdb copy of this immuneACCESS table, which keeps in-frame sequences only. Checked studies attribute under half of the gap to unresolved V genes and leave the rest unexplained. That table supplies the V and J calls and clone size; D and trimming were determined from the DNA. Across this sample there are approximately 260,000 clones, with 82% seen only once. The ten largest make up 4% to 6% of the sample.

Comments on this clone: Its antigen remains unidentified. Per-nucleotide qualities are absent, and no much larger clonotype sits a single base away.

Whole blood was collected in K2EDTA tubes by collaborating institutions according to the institutions' own protocols. For TCRbeta analysis, collaborator samples were shipped as frozen whole blood, as isolated PBMCs, or as DNA extracted from either sample type. Trimming removed 8 bases from V and 1 base from J, leaving 14 bases between the germline ends. From the cysteine up to the phenylalanine, the CDR3 has a length of 15 residues. The CDR3 DNA has 45 bases and is translated from base 1. CDR1 and CDR2, looked up from the germline V gene, are MNHEY and SVGAGI. The TCR sequence derives from a woman of 80 years or more with active or convalescent COVID-19. Sequenced input: peripheral blood. The sequence links TRBV6-5 to TRBJ2-2; TRBD1 is perhaps the D gene, given 6 matching bases. The CDR3 region reads CASGVGTRNTGELFF. Here is the DNA: TGTGCCAGCGGGGTCGGGACACGGAACACCGGGGAGCTGTTTTTT.